The clone carrying this T cell receptor (beta chain) was detected once. This sample stems from a study of blood T cell repertoires in COVID-19. Study details: Material from acute and convalescent COVID-19 was sourced from the United States, Italy and Spain.

The CDR3 spans 14 residues. CDR1 and CDR2 from the germline V gene are MDHEN and SYDVKM. V shed 10 bases and J shed 7 bases, with 23 bases lying between them. Data came from immunoSEQ multiplex PCR; TCRdb stores just in-frame clones and leaves some out. The sample records some 300,000 clones, 87% being singletons. This TCR was sampled from a woman in her 30s who had recovered from COVID-19. This chain joins TRBV28 and TRBJ2-7; a weak D match, TRBD1 (5 bases). Sequenced material: PBMCs or T cells enriched from blood (not recorded which). This CDR3 reads CAITRAYRRWEQYF. CDR3 nucleotide sequence: TGTGCCATTACCCGGGCGTACAGGCGGTGGGAGCAGTACTTC.